This TCR beta chain stems from a study of T cells after yellow fever vaccination. Study at large: It was SMART-Seq v4 Ultra Low Input that prepared the fractions with low cell numbers.

The table lists this clonotype with many counts. Its antigen is unidentified. This CDR3 is 16 amino acids long. Germline V gives CDR1 KGHSH, CDR2 LQKENI. V dropped 3 bases and J dropped 0 bases, with 12 bases sitting between them. TCRdb redid the calling of the 5' RACE reads with MiXCR, one entry per CDR3 protein. Among a few hundred thousand distinct CDR3 sequences listed, around 17% were seen once. Notes on the study in general: A small share of clonotypes appeared in both CD4 and CD8 compartments.

The J gene is TRBJ1-3, the V gene TRBV18, with D tentatively TRBD1 (6 bases). The clonotype originates from a man aged 18-30 years who received the YFV17D yellow fever vaccine. The sample here was PBMCs, taken about 5 days after the first yellow fever vaccination. CDR3 protein: CASSPSQGFSGNTIYF. CDR3 nucleotide sequence: TGTGCCAGCTCACCGTCCCAGGGGTTCTCTGGAAACACCATATATTTT.